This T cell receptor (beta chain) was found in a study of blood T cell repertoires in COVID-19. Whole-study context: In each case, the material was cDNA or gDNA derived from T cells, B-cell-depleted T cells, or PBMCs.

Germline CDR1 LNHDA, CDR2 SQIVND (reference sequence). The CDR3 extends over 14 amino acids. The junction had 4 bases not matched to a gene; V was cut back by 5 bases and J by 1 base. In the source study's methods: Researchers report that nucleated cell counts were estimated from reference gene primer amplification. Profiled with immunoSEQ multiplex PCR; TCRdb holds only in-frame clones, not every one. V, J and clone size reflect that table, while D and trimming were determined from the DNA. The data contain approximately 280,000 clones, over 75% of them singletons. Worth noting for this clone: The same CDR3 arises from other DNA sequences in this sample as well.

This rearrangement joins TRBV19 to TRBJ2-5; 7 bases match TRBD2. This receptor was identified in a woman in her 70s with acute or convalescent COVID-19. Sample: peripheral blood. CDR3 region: CASSLGGSQETQYF. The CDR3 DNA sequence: TGTGCCAGTAGTTTGGGAGGGTCCCAAGAGACCCAGTACTTC.